These 29 T cell receptor beta chains came from one sample sequenced in a study of T-cell reconstitution after alpha-beta-depleted transplantation in children. Molecular barcoding with unique molecular identifiers was used for the TCRbeta library. TCRdb passed the PCR reads through MiXCR, listing each CDR3 protein once. In the table there are roughly 250,000 distinct CDR3 sequences, just under 8.5% of which are singletons. Sequenced here: PBMCs, mostly from graft donor cells, sampled 180 days after TCRalphabeta/CD19-depleted stem cell transplant. The receptor set was obtained from a male patient between 5 and 17 years old who had a stem cell transplant for acute lymphoblastic leukemia, so the T cells may come from the graft donor.

This clonotype has at least ten counts. The rearrangement joins TRBV28 to TRBJ2-4, with D possibly being TRBD1 (6 bases). Germline V gene sequence: CDR1 MDHEN, CDR2 SYDVKM. This CDR3 is built from 15 residues. Trimming left V 6 bases short and J 2 bases short, with 14 bases between. CDR3 sequence reads: CASSFGTLSKNIQYF. The CDR3 nucleotides are TGTGCCAGCAGCTTCGGGACATTATCCAAAAACATTCAGTACTTC. Full variable domain (missing parts from reference TRBV28 and TRBJ2-4): DVKVTQSSRYLVKRTGEKVFLECVQDMDHENMFWYRQDPGLGLRLIYFSYDVKMKEKGDIPEGYSVSREKKERFSLILESASTNQTSMYLCASSFGTLSKNIQYFGAGTRLSVL.

Many counts were recorded for this clonotype. This rearrangement joins TRBV12-3 or TRBV12-4 to TRBJ1-3; 10 positions match TRBD1. V trimming: 7 bases; J trimming: 3 bases; junction bases outside the gene matches: 3. The CDR3 totals 14 residues. The CDR3 sequence: CASTWDRGGNTIYF. The CDR3 bases are TGTGCCAGCACCTGGGACAGGGGTGGAAACACCATATATTTT.

The table lists this clonotype with many counts. The gene calls are TRBV18 and TRBJ1-3; unclear D gene. V lost 3 bases, J lost 3 bases, and 12 bases lay in between. The CDR3 is made up of 15 amino acids. Germline V gene sequence: CDR1 KGHSH, CDR2 LQKENI. The CDR3, as DNA: TGTGCCAGCTCACCCTCACTTTCGGATGGAAACACCATATATTTT. It is translated as CASSPSLSDGNTIYF.

The table lists this clonotype with many counts. CDR3: CASSPGVSNNEQFF. Written as DNA, the CDR3 is TGTGCCAGCTCGCCCGGTGTGTCAAACAATGAGCAGTTCTTC. This chain connects TRBV18 to TRBJ2-1; the D is unclear. In germline, CDR1 is KGHSH, CDR2 LQKENI. V lost 6 bases and J lost 5, with 14 bases in between. This CDR3 region has 14 residues.

This clonotype came up many times. This chain joins TRBV20-1 and TRBJ2-2; 10 bases fit TRBD2. The CDR3 contains 16 residues. Germline assignment: CDR1 DFQATT and CDR2 SNEGSKA (reference sequence). The J segment lost 8 bases and the V segment lost 1 base, leaving 10 bases of the junction unmatched. CDR3 region: CSARGERGGSSGELFF. As DNA, the CDR3 is TGCAGTGCTAGAGGGGAGCGGGGGGGAAGTTCAGGGGAGCTGTTTTTT.

The table lists this clonotype with many counts. The chain employs TRBV4-3 and TRBJ2-2; 9 bases line up with TRBD2. The CDR3 runs to 17 residues. The V gene end was trimmed by 3 bases and the J gene end by 4 bases; junction bases not matched to a gene: 9. The germline V gene encodes CDR1 LGHNA and CDR2 YSLEER. This CDR3 is CASSQGAGGTITGELFF. CDR3 nucleotide sequence: TGCGCCAGCAGCCAGGGGGCGGGAGGGACGATCACCGGGGAGCTGTTTTTT.

Remarks on this clonotype: A single base separates this from a much larger clone, so it may be a read error. The rearrangement uses TRBV4-1 and TRBJ2-5; 7 positions agree with TRBD2. Germline lookup yields CDR1 MGHRA and CDR2 YSYEKL. The CDR3 contains 16 residues. Germline trimming cut 3 bases from V and 4 bases from J; bases unmatched to any gene: 11. CDR3: CASSHEREGIRETQYF. CDR3 DNA: TGCGCCAGCAGCCACGAAAGGGAGGGGATTAGAGAGACCCAGTACTTC.

This clonotype has a count of ten or more. The chain has TRBV18 and TRBJ2-2; 8 nucleotides match TRBD2. V lost 6 bases to trimming and J lost 1 base; unmatched junction nucleotides: 10. CDR1 is KGHSH, CDR2 LQKENI, per germline. The CDR3 loop spans 17 amino acids. DNA for the CDR3: TGTGCCAGCTCGGAAAATAGCGGGATCGGGAACACCGGGGAGCTGTTTTTT. Protein: CASSENSGIGNTGELFF.

This clonotype occurred many times. V is TRBV7-8 and J is TRBJ2-5; 12 bases agree with TRBD2. The CDR3 runs to 18 residues. The germline gives CDR1 SGHVS, CDR2 FQNEAQ. The junction had 7 bases not matched to a gene; V was cut back by 1 base and J by 1 base. CDR3 nucleotide sequence: TGTGCCAGCAGCTTAGGGCTCGCTAGCGGGGGGGCCCAAGAGACCCAGTACTTC. It yields the protein CASSLGLASGGAQETQYF.

This clonotype was observed at least ten times. The chain couples TRBV18 to TRBJ1-1; no firm D call. The length of the CDR3 is 13 residues. The V end was cut by 1 base, the J end by 6 bases, with 9 bases between. The germline V gene has CDR1 KGHSH and CDR2 LQKENI. CDR3 coding DNA: TGTGCCAGCTCACCACAAGGGCTCCCTGAAGCTTTCTTT. This gives the protein CASSPQGLPEAFF. The full variable domain, its missing parts supplied by reference TRBV18 and TRBJ1-1, is NAGVMQNPRHLVRRRGQEARLRCSPMKGHSHVYWYRQLPEEGLKFMVYLQKENIIDESGMPKERFSAEFPKEGPSILRIQQVVRGDSAAYFCASSPQGLPEAFFGQGTRLTVV.

This clonotype was counted at least ten times. The chain combines TRBV27 with TRBJ2-7, with TRBD2 matching 7 bases. This CDR3 spans 15 amino acids. Germline CDR1 MNHEY, CDR2 SMNVEV (reference sequence). The trim removed 3 bases at V and 2 bases at J, leaving 7 bases unmatched. CDR3 loop: CASSLAGVTAYEQYF. As DNA, the CDR3 is TGTGCCAGCAGTTTGGCGGGGGTAACCGCCTACGAGCAGTACTTC.

This clonotype was recorded many times. The chain recombines TRBV29-1 with TRBJ1-1; 7 bases agree with TRBD1. The CDR3 consists of 12 residues. V shed 8 bases and J 3 bases; nucleotides not matched to a gene: 6. Germline V gene data show CDR1 as SQVTM and CDR2 as ANQGSEA. Here the CDR3 reads CSSYRGDTEAFF. The CDR3 DNA reads TGCAGCTCGTACAGGGGCGACACTGAAGCTTTCTTT. The full variable domain, with the rest looked up from reference TRBV29-1 and TRBJ1-1, is SAVISQKPSRDICQRGTSLTIQCQVDSQVTMMFWYRQQPGQSLTLIATANQGSEATYESGFVIDKFPISRPNLTFSTLTVSNMSPEDSSIYLCSSYRGDTEAFFGQGTRLTVV.

Ten or more counts support this clonotype. This rearrangement joins TRBV18 to TRBJ2-4; 8 positions agree with TRBD1. Per germline, CDR1 KGHSH and CDR2 LQKENI. Trimming at V came to 3 bases and at J to 5 bases, leaving 9 bases not matched to a gene. This CDR3 comprises 16 residues. The CDR3 DNA follows: TGTGCCAGCTCACCGGGCCCGGACAGGGCGCAAAACATTCAGTACTTC. This sequence encodes CASSPGPDRAQNIQYF.

In this sample, this clonotype turned up a few times. This rearrangement joins TRBV23-1 to TRBJ1-5; maybe TRBD1 (5 bases). TRBV23-1 carries the ORF label, with uncertain function. V was pared by 3 bases and J by 3 bases, with 12 bases between. The CDR3 has 15 residues. The CDR3 loop is CASSQGRGPNQPQHF. The CDR3 bases are TGCGCCAGCAGTCAGGGTCGGGGCCCCAATCAGCCCCAGCATTTT.

There are a few counts of this clonotype. The chain has TRBV3-1 and TRBJ2-3; either TRBD1 or TRBD2 may supply D (5 bases each). This CDR3 is 14 amino acids long. Deletions cut 4 bases from V and 2 bases from J, with 10 bases between. The germline gives CDR1 LGHDT, CDR2 YNNKEL (reference sequence). The CDR3 DNA reads TGTGCCAGCAGCCGATGGGACCACACAGATACGCAGTATTTT. Translation gives CASSRWDHTDTQYF.

The sample holds many counts of this clonotype. The junction differs from germline at one of its ends, possibly a read error. The CDR3 reads CASSQRSGVNF. Here the CDR3 DNA reads TGCGCCAGCAGCCAGAGGTCAGGGGTAAACTTC. This sequence joins TRBV4-1 and TRBJ1-2; a possible D gene is TRBD1 (6 bases). The V gene's germline CDR1 is MGHRA and CDR2 YSYEKL. The CDR3 length is 11 residues.

Comments on this clonotype: Mismatch with germline at one junction end may stem from a read error. The chain recombines TRBV6-6 with TRBJ2-1, with TRBD1 matching over 7 bases. The CDR3 has 12 amino acids. In germline, CDR1 is MNHNY, CDR2 SVGAGI (reference sequence). Written as DNA, the CDR3 is TGTGCCAGCAACCCCTTGGGACAGCCTTGGGTCTTC. It codes for CASNPLGQPWVF.

This clonotype was found many times. The chain links TRBV12-3 or TRBV12-4 to TRBJ2-7; 11 bases are shared with TRBD2. V was pared by 3 bases and J by 5 bases, with 6 bases of the junction left unmatched. The CDR3 is 15 amino acids. The CDR3 nucleotides are TGTGCCAGCAGTTTTTGGCTAGCGGGAGGCGACGAGCAGTACTTC. It codes for CASSFWLAGGDEQYF.

Regarding this clonotype: A read error is possible here, since a much larger clone lies one base away. The V gene is TRBV5-6, the J gene TRBJ2-3; TRBD2 agrees at 14 bases. V shed 4 bases, J shed 10 bases, and the junction held 8 bases outside the gene matches. CDR3 length: 15 residues. Germline CDR1 reads SGHDT; CDR2 reads YYEEEE. The CDR3 coding sequence is TGTGCCAGCAGCGCGACTAGCGGGGGGGCAGGGCCGCAGTATTTT. Translated, it gives CASSATSGGAGPQYF.

This clonotype was seen repeatedly, ten times or more. V is TRBV6-1 and J is TRBJ1-6; D remains unclear. The V end lost 8 bases, the J end lost 0 bases, and 14 bases lay between the germline ends. Germline V gene data show CDR1 as MNHNS and CDR2 as SASEGT. The CDR3 length is 16 residues. CDR3 sequence: CASEWRPSSYNSPLHF. CDR3 nucleotide sequence: TGTGCCAGCGAGTGGCGTCCGAGCTCCTATAATTCACCCCTCCACTTT.

At least ten counts were recorded for this clonotype. V usage is TRBV10-3 and J usage is TRBJ2-7, with 9 bases identical to TRBD2. V lost 4 bases to trimming and J lost 2 bases; unmatched junction nucleotides: 6. CDR1 is ENHRY and CDR2 is SYGVKD in the germline V gene. The CDR3 is 15 amino acids. This chain's CDR3 is CAISARTSAPYEQYF. In DNA form, the CDR3 reads TGTGCCATCAGTGCCCGGACTAGCGCACCCTACGAGCAGTACTTC.

The sample holds many counts of this clonotype. The chain uses TRBV5-4 and TRBJ1-1; D possibly corresponds to TRBD1 (5 bases). Germline assignment: CDR1 SGHNT and CDR2 YYREEE (reference sequence). Trimming took off 0 bases at V and 4 bases at J, with 10 bases between the two ends. The CDR3 covers 14 residues. CDR3 nucleotide sequence: TGTGCCAGCAGCTTGGGGGGGTGGAGCACTGAAGCTTTCTTT. Protein product: CASSLGGWSTEAFF.

This clonotype was counted ten times or more. The gene calls are TRBV29-1 and TRBJ1-1; D is possibly TRBD1 (6 bases). The CDR3 covers 13 residues. The germline V gene encodes CDR1 SQVTM and CDR2 ANQGSEA. The V end was cut by 4 bases, the J end by 5 bases, with 14 bases between. Here the CDR3 DNA reads TGCAGCGTTGGAGGAACAGGGCGGACTGAAGCTTTCTTT. This translates into CSVGGTGRTEAFF.

In this sample, this clonotype turned up many times. The chain joins TRBV18 to TRBJ2-7; no firm D call. The CDR3 contains 13 residues. Trimming removed 2 bases from V and 2 bases from J, with 7 bases in between. CDR1 is KGHSH and CDR2 is LQKENI in the germline V gene. CDR3 nucleotides: TGTGCCAGCTCACCATCTCGGACCTACGAGCAGTACTTC. Translated: CASSPSRTYEQYF.

In its sample, this clonotype was seen many times. The chain couples TRBV5-6 to TRBJ2-7, with D possibly matching TRBD2 (5 bases). This CDR3 contains 14 residues. V was clipped by 0 bases and J by 2 bases, with 9 bases between them. Germline assignment: CDR1 SGHDT and CDR2 YYEEEE. CDR3 sequence: CASSLGAAAYEQYF. CDR3 nucleotide sequence: TGTGCCAGCAGCTTGGGCGCAGCGGCCTACGAGCAGTACTTC.

Remarks on this clonotype: A much larger clone lies a single base off, so this may be a read error. J is TRBJ2-7 and V is TRBV3-1; D not resolved. Germline CDR1 LGHDT, CDR2 YNNKEL (reference sequence). There are 13 residues in the CDR3. CDR3 region: CASSQHLDYDQYF. As DNA, the CDR3 is TGTGCCAGCAGCCAACATCTGGATTACGACCAGTACTTC.

This clonotype was recorded at least ten times. This chain connects TRBV9 to TRBJ2-1; tentatively, D is TRBD1 or TRBD2 (5 bases each). Germline loops: CDR1 SGDLS, CDR2 YYNGEE. The V end was cut by 0 bases, the J end by 4 bases, with 8 bases between. CDR3 length: 14 amino acids. This CDR3 is CASSVGDAYNEQFF. The DNA of the CDR3 is TGTGCCAGCAGCGTAGGGGACGCTTACAATGAGCAGTTCTTC.

This clonotype occurred many times. The CDR3 nucleotides read TGTGCCACCAGCAGAGGCTGGACAGGGGGCCTCAATCAGCCCCAGCATTTT. Its protein product is CATSRGWTGGLNQPQHF. The chain combines TRBV15 with TRBJ1-5, with 11 positions matching TRBD1. The CDR3 has 17 residues. CDR1 LNHNV and CDR2 YYDKDF come from the germline V gene (reference sequence). V lost 1 base, J lost 3 bases, and 5 bases stayed unmatched.

This clonotype appeared many times. This chain joins TRBV29-1 and TRBJ2-3; D perhaps matches TRBD2 (6 bases). The CDR3 loop spans 14 amino acids. V lost 4 bases and J 0 bases, leaving 11 bases between the germline ends. The germline CDR1 and CDR2 sequences are SQVTM and ANQGSEA. The DNA of the CDR3 is TGCAGCGTTGTTGGAGGGCCTAGCACAGATACGCAGTATTTT. Its translation is CSVVGGPSTDTQYF.